This record covers a single TCR beta chain. This sample was taken from a study of blood T cell repertoires in COVID-19. Generated by immunoSEQ multiplex PCR, the TCRdb table keeps only in-frame clones and is missing some. The sample comprises about 160,000 clones, around 84% of which are singletons, and more than 1% rests with the top ten. Material: peripheral blood. The source is a man between 40 and 49 years old with acute or convalescent COVID-19.

The CDR3 loop reads CASSLVQGFSYEQYF. DNA of the CDR3: TGCGCCAGCAGCTTGGTGCAGGGGTTTTCCTACGAGCAGTACTTC. This rearrangement joins TRBV5-1 to TRBJ2-7; D is possibly TRBD1 (6 bases). In germline, CDR1 is SGHRS, CDR2 YFSETQ. Trimming stripped 0 bases from V and 1 base from J, with 11 bases between. The CDR3 runs to 15 residues. Full variable domain (rest looked up from reference TRBV5-1 and TRBJ2-7): KAGVTQTPRYLIKTRGQQVTLSCSPISGHRSVSWYQQTPGQGLQFLFEYFSETQRNKGNFPGRFSGRQFSNSRSEMNVSTLELGDSALYLCASSLVQGFSYEQYFGPGTRLTVT.